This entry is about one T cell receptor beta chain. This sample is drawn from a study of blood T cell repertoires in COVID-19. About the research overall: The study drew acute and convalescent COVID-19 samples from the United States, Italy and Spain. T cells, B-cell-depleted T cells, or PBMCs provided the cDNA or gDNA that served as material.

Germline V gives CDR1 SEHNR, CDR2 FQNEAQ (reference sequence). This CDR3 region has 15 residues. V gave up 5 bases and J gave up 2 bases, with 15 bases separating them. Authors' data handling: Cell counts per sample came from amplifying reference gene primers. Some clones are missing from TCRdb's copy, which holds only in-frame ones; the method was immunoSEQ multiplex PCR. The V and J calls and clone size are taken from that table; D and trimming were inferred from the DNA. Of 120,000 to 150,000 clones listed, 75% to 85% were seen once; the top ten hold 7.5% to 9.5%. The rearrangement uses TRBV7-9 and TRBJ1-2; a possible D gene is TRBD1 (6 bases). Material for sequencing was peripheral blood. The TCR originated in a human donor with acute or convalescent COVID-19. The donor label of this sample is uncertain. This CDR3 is CASSKNREPNYGYTF. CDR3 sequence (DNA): TGTGCCAGCAGCAAAAACAGGGAGCCCAACTATGGCTACACCTTC.